These T cell receptor beta chains were read from a single sample in a study of post-analysis software for immune sequencing data. One entry per CDR3 protein, called by TCRdb with MiXCR from the PCR reads. The repertoire includes approximately 690,000 distinct CDR3 sequences, 55% to 60% of them detected once, and around 11% sits in the top ten. The source material was blood. These receptors were obtained from a girl aged 2 to 9 with multiple sclerosis. Each CDR3 is given without its conserved first and last residue. Some rows mark clone size as missing; the rest say once, few, many or name a class of expanded clone.

CDR3aa: ASTHNRGETQY; j_gene: TRBJ2-5; v_gene: TRBV5-1; abundance: once
CDR3aa: ASSQASGTGTLNTEAF; j_gene: TRBJ1-1; v_gene: TRBV4-3; abundance: once
CDR3aa: ASSRPPGGYT; j_gene: TRBJ1-2; v_gene: TRBV11-2; abundance: NA
CDR3aa: ASSGDRGNEQY; j_gene: TRBJ2-5; v_gene: TRBV7-7; abundance: NA
CDR3aa: ASSLGRDPSYEQY; j_gene: TRBJ2-7; v_gene: TRBV12-3/TRBV12-4; abundance: few
CDR3aa: ASSFGPSGNEQF; j_gene: TRBJ2-1; v_gene: TRBV7-2; abundance: NA
CDR3aa: ASSLANVLT; j_gene: TRBJ2-6; v_gene: TRBV12-3/TRBV12-4; abundance: few
CDR3aa: ASSLVRLAGGNFMDEQF; j_gene: TRBJ2-1; v_gene: TRBV5-4; abundance: few
CDR3aa: ASSFTGGNYNEQF; j_gene: TRBJ2-1; v_gene: TRBV5-1; abundance: NA
CDR3aa: ASSVGPGELF; j_gene: TRBJ2-2; v_gene: TRBV9; abundance: NA
CDR3aa: ASSVGGRSGYT; j_gene: TRBJ1-2; v_gene: TRBV6-5; abundance: few
CDR3aa: ATSRVPEGSYEQY; j_gene: TRBJ2-7; v_gene: TRBV15; abundance: NA
CDR3aa: ASSLGLSSPQETQY; j_gene: TRBJ2-5; v_gene: TRBV5-6; abundance: few
CDR3aa: SALERTANGYT; j_gene: TRBJ1-2; v_gene: TRBV29-1; abundance: NA